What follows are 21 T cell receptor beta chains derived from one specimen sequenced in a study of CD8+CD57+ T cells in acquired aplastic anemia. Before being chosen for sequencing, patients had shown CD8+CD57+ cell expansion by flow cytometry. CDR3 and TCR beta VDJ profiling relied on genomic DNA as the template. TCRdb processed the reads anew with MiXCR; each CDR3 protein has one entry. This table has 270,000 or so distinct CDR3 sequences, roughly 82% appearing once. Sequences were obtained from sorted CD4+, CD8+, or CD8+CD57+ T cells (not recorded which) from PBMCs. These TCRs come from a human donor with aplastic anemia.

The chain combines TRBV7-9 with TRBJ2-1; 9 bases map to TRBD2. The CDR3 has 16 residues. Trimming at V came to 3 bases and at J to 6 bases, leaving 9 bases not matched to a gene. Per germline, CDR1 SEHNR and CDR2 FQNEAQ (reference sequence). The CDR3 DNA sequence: TGTGCCAGCAGCTTTCAAAGAAGCGGGGGGTTCAATGAGCAGTTCTTC. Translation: CASSFQRSGGFNEQFF.

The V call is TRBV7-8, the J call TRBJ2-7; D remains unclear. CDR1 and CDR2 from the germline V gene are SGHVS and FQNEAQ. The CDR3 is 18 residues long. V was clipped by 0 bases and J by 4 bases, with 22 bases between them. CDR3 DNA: TGTGCCAGCAGCTTAGCGCGAGGCCCCGATACGCAGTCTTACGAGCAGTACGTC. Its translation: CASSLARGPDTQSYEQYV.

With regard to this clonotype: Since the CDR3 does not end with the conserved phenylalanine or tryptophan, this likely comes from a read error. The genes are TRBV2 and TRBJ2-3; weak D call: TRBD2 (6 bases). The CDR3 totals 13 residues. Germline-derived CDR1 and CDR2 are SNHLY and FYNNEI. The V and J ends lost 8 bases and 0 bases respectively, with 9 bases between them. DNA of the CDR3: TGTGCCAGCGGGGAGGTGAGCACAGATACGCAGTATGTT. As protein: CASGEVSTDTQYV.

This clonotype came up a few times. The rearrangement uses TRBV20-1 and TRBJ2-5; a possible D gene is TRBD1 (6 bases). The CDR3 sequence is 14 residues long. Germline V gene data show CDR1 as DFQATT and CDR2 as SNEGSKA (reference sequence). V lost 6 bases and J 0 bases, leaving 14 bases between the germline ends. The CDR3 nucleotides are TGCAGTGCCCCACAGGGCTGGTACCAAGAGACCCAGTACTTC. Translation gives CSAPQGWYQETQYF.

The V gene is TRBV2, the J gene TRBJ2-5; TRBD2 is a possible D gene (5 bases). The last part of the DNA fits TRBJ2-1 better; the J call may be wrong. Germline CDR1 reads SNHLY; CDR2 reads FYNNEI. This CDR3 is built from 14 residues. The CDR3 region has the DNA TGTGCCTACGGGGTCGCGGCGTCAGATGCGCAGCAGTTCTTC. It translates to CAYGVAASDAQQFF.

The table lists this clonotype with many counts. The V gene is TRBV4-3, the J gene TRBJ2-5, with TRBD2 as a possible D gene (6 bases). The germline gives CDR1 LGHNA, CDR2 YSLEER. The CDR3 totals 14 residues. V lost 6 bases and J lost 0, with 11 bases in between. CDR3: CASRVAAYQETQYF. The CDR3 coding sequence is TGCGCCAGCAGGGTAGCGGCGTACCAAGAGACCCAGTACTTC.

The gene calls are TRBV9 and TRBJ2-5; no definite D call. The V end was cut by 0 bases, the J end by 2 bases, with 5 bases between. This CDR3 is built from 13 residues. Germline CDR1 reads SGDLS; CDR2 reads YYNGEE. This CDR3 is CASSVARQETQYF. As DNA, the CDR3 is TGTGCCAGCAGCGTAGCTCGGCAAGAGACCCAGTACTTC.

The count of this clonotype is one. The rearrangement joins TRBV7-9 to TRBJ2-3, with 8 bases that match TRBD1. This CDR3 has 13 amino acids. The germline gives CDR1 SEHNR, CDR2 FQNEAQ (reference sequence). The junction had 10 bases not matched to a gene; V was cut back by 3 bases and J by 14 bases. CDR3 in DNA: TGTGCCAGCAGCTTTCAAAGAACAGGGGGGCGGTATTTT. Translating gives CASSFQRTGGRYF.

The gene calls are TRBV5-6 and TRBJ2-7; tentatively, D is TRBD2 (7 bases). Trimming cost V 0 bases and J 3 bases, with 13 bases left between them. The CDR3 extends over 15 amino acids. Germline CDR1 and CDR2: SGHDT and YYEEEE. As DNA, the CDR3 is TGTGCCAGCAGCTTGGGCGGGGGCATAGACTACGAGCAGTACTTC. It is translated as CASSLGGGIDYEQYF.

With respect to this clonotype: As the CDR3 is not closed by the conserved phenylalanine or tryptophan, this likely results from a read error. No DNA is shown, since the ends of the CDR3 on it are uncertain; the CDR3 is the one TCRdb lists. The CDR3 loop reads CAYGVAAYQEHQY. The chain joins TRBV7-9 to TRBJ2-3; the table's D call, TRBD2, was not checked against the DNA. The CDR3 has 13 amino acids, counting both end residues. Germline V gives CDR1 SEHNR, CDR2 FQNEAQ (reference sequence).

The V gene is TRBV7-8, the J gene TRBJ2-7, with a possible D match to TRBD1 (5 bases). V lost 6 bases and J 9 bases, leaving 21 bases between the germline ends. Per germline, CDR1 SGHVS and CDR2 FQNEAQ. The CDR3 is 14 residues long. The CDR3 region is CASSYAQGTYAQYF. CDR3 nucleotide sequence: TGTGCCAGCAGTTACGCGCAGGGTACCTATGCGCAGTACTTC.

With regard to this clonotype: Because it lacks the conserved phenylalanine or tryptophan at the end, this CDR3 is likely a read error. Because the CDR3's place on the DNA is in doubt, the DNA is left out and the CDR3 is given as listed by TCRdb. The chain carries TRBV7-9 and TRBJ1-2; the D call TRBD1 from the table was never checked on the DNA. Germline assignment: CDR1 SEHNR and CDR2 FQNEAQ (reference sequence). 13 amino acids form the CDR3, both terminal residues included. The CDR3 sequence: CASSLVPGGVYTG.

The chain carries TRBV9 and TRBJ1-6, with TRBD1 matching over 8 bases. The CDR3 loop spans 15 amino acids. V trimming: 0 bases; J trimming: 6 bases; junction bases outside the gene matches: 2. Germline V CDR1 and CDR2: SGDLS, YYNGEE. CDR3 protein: CASSVEDRVNSPLHF. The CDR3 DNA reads TGTGCCAGCAGCGTAGAGGACAGGGTTAATTCACCCCTCCACTTT.

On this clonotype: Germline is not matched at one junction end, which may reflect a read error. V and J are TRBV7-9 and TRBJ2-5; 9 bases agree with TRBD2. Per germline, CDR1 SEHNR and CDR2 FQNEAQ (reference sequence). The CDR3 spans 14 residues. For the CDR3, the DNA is TGTGCCACCATCTGGGACAGAAGCGGGGGGAGCGATGAGTTC. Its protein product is CATIWDRSGGSDEF.

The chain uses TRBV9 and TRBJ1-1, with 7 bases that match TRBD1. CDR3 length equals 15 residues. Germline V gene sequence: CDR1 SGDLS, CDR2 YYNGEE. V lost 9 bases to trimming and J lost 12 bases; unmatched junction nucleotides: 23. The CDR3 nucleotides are TGTGCCATCGGGATAGGTGTTACAGGGGAGCTGTTTTCTTTCTTT. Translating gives CAIGIGVTGELFSFF. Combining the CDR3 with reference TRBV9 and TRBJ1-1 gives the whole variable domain DSGVTQTPKHLITATGQRVTLRCSPRSGDLSVYWYQQSLDQGLQFLIQYYNGEERAKGNILERFSAQQFPDLHSELNLSSLELGDSALYFCAIGIGVTGELFSFFGQGTRLTVV.

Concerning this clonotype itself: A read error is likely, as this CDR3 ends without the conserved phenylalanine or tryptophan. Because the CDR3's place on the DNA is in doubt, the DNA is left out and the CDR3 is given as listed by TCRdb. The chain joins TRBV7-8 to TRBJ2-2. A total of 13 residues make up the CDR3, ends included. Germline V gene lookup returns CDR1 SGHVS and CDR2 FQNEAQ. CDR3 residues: CASSIAGTGDLQY.

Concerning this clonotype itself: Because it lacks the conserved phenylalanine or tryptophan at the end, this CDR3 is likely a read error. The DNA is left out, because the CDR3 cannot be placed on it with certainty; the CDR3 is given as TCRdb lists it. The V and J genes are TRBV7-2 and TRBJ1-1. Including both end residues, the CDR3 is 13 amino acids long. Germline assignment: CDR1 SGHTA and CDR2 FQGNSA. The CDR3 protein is CASSLAGGSDAQY.

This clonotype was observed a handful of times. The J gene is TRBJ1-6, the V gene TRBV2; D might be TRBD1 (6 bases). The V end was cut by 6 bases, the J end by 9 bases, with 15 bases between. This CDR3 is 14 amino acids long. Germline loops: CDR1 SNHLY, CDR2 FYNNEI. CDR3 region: CASSPDRSGSPLHF. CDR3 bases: TGTGCCAGCAGCCCTGACAGGAGTGGTTCACCCCTCCACTTT.

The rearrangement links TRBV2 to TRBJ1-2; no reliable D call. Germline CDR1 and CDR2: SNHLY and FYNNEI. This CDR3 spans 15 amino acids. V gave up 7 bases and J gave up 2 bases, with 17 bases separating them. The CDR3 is CASKIRQEANYGYTF. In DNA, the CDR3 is TGTGCCAGCAAAATTCGTCAGGAGGCGAACTATGGCTACACCTTC.

The CDR3 reads CASGGAGVSSQPQHF. The CDR3 DNA reads as TGTGCCAGCGGAGGAGCTGGGGTTTCGTCGCAGCCCCAGCATTTT. The chain combines TRBV9 with TRBJ1-5; D gene unclear. Per germline, CDR1 SGDLS and CDR2 YYNGEE. V dropped 7 bases and J dropped 7 bases, with 21 bases sitting between them. The CDR3 loop spans 15 amino acids.

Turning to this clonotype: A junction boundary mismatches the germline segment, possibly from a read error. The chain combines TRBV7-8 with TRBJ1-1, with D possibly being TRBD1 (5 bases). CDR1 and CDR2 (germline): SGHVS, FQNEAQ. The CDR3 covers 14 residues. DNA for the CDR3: TGTGCCAGCAGCTGGGGCGGGGGGAACACTGGAGCTTTCTTT. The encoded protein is CASSWGGGNTGAFF. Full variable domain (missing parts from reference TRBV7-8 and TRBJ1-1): GAGVSQSPRYKVAKRGQDVALRCDPISGHVSLFWYQQALGQGPEFLTYFQNEAQLDKSGLPSDRFFAERPEGSVSTLKIQRTQQEDSAVYLCASSWGGGNTGAFFGQGTRLTVV.